What follows is one TCR beta chain and its context. Antigen: not known. TCRdb's table, derived via immunoSEQ multiplex PCR, lists solely in-frame clones and lacks some. The data show tens of thousands of clones, around 70% seen once. After roughly eleven days in culture, the CD4+ T cells were isolated. Participants received two doses of either the BNT162b2 or mRNA-1273 vaccine. These data are taken from a study of vaccination effects on CD4 cells after COVID-19. The material was CD4+ T cells from PBMCs cultured without peptide, obtained after COVID-19 vaccination. The TCR was taken from a human donor who received a COVID-19 vaccine.

The CDR3 region is CASSRGDRAYEQYV. The CDR3 DNA follows: TGTGCCAGCTCCCGGGGGGACAGGGCCTACGAGCAGTACGTC. The V call is TRBV6-5, the J call TRBJ2-7, with TRBD1 matching over 9 bases. Per the germline V gene, CDR1 is MNHEY and CDR2 is SVGAGI. Losses at the gene ends were 8 bases for V and 2 bases for J; bases not matched to a gene: 7. The CDR3 sequence is 14 residues long.